This TCR beta chain came from a study of control samples from healthy donors and cancer patients. Libraries were prepared by immunoSEQ multiplex PCR; TCRdb keeps only in-frame clonotypes and omits some of them. The table shows over 110,000 clones, with 80% to 90% occurring only once. This TCR derives from a woman in her 30s in good health. The specimen sequenced was blood.

The CDR3 here is CASRPNAQGVGYEQYF. The DNA of the CDR3 is TGCGCCAGCAGACCTAACGCACAGGGCGTCGGCTACGAGCAGTACTTC. The chain employs TRBV4-1 and TRBJ2-7, with D perhaps TRBD1 (6 bases). From germline, CDR1 is MGHRA and CDR2 YSYEKL. The CDR3 runs 16 residues. V lost 6 bases and J lost 3, with 21 bases in between.